Below are 30 T cell receptor beta chains sequenced from a single sample in a study of blood T cell repertoires in COVID-19 (TCRdb year 2020). Receptor libraries were prepared by the immunoSEQ multiplex PCR assay. Held by TCRdb, this immuneACCESS table contains in-frame sequences only and omits some clones. Under half of the omission traces to an unresolved V gene where checked; the cause of the rest is unknown. The table for this sample lists around 300,000 clones; more than 80% of them were counted only once. The ten largest make up 2.4% of the sample. The source material was PBMCs or T cells enriched from blood (not recorded which). Receptors originate from a woman younger than 35 who had recovered from COVID-19.

This chain's CDR3 is CASSEGQRQYF. CDR3 sequence (DNA): TGTGCCAGCAGTGAGGGGCAGAGGCAGTACTTC. The gene calls are TRBV2 and TRBJ2-7; weak D call: TRBD1 (5 bases). Trimming left V 3 bases short and J 9 bases short, with 9 bases between. The CDR3 is 11 amino acids. Germline lookup yields CDR1 SNHLY and CDR2 FYNNEI.

The sample holds one count of this clone. The J gene is TRBJ2-7, the V gene TRBV3-1 (or the pseudogene TRBV3-2), with 12 positions matching TRBD2. CDR1 LGHDT and CDR2 YNNKEL come from the germline V gene (reference sequence). Unmatched junction bases numbered 7, after V lost 6 bases and J lost 1 base. The CDR3 spans 16 residues. The CDR3 DNA reads TGTGCCAGCAGTCGTGGGACTAGCGGGTTATCCTACGAGCAGTACTTC. Residues: CASSRGTSGLSYEQYF.

V and J are TRBV6-1 and TRBJ1-5; D might be TRBD1 (6 bases). The ends were cut back, 1 base at V and 3 bases at J, with 7 bases in the middle. This CDR3 contains 14 residues. CDR1 and CDR2 (germline): MNHNS, SASEGT. DNA for the CDR3: TGTGCCAGCAGTGAAGGGACAGCCAATCAGCCCCAGCATTTT. It translates to CASSEGTANQPQHF.

The V and J genes are TRBV19 and TRBJ1-6, with D possibly being TRBD1 (5 bases). Trimming took 3 bases from V and 0 from J, leaving 24 bases between them. CDR1 LNHDA and CDR2 SQIVND come from the germline V gene (reference sequence). This CDR3 is built from 21 residues. The CDR3 sequence is CASSIRGTDNPSSSYNSPLHF. The CDR3 nucleotides read TGTGCCAGTAGTATTCGGGGGACGGACAATCCTTCGAGCTCCTATAATTCACCCCTCCACTTT.

The chain combines TRBV4-1 with TRBJ2-7; TRBD2 might be the D (6 bases). Trimming pared 4 bases from V and 2 bases from J, leaving 12 bases between. The CDR3 contains 14 residues. From germline, CDR1 is MGHRA and CDR2 YSYEKL. CDR3 bases: TGCGCCAGCAGCCCCGCGGGGACCACCTACGAGCAGTACTTC. Translated, it gives CASSPAGTTYEQYF.

This chain links TRBV15 with TRBJ2-1; 10 nucleotides agree with TRBD2. Germline CDR1 and CDR2: LNHNV and YYDKDF (reference sequence). The CDR3 contains 15 residues. Trimming at V came to 8 bases and at J to 9 bases, leaving 13 bases not matched to a gene. CDR3 DNA: TGTGCCACCTCCAATCTAGCGGGGGCTATTCTTGAGCAGTTCTTC. Encoded protein: CATSNLAGAILEQFF.

V usage is TRBV9 and J usage is TRBJ2-7, with TRBD1 matching 7 bases. Germline V gene lookup returns CDR1 SGDLS and CDR2 YYNGEE. After removal of 0 bases from V and 3 bases from J, the junction contained 9 bases not matched to a gene. CDR3 size: 16 residues. The CDR3 spells CASSVGTGTDLYEQYF. The CDR3 region has the DNA TGTGCCAGCAGCGTAGGCACCGGGACAGATCTCTACGAGCAGTACTTC.

This rearrangement joins TRBV5-1 to TRBJ1-5, with TRBD1 as a possible D gene (5 bases). The V end was cut by 4 bases, the J end by 2 bases, with 13 bases between. This CDR3 has 15 amino acids. Germline CDR1 is SGHRS and CDR2 is YFSETQ. CDR3 bases: TGCGCCAGCAGCCTCGGGGGGGTCGGCAATCAGCCCCAGCATTTT. Amino acid sequence: CASSLGGVGNQPQHF.

The V and J genes are TRBV6-1 and TRBJ2-5; weak D call: TRBD2 (6 bases). The CDR3 runs to 15 residues. Per germline, CDR1 MNHNS and CDR2 SASEGT. V lost 1 base to trimming and J lost 5 bases, with 14 bases between them. The CDR3, as DNA: TGTGCCAGCAGTGAAGTGGGGACTCCTAATGAGACCCAGTACTTC. Its translation is CASSEVGTPNETQYF.

The rearrangement joins TRBV9 to TRBJ2-1, with D possibly matching TRBD2 (6 bases). This CDR3 has 17 amino acids. Trimming cost V 4 bases and J 2 bases, with 19 bases left between them. Per the germline V gene, CDR1 is SGDLS and CDR2 is YYNGEE. The CDR3 DNA reads as TGTGCCAGCAGCCCCCTGGAGGGCGGGTTCGCCTACAATGAGCAGTTCTTC. Its protein is CASSPLEGGFAYNEQFF. Full variable domain (remainder filled in from reference TRBV9 and TRBJ2-1): DSGVTQTPKHLITATGQRVTLRCSPRSGDLSVYWYQQSLDQGLQFLIQYYNGEERAKGNILERFSAQQFPDLHSELNLSSLELGDSALYFCASSPLEGGFAYNEQFFGPGTRLTVL.

The chain links TRBV27 to TRBJ2-1; the match to TRBD1 covers 7 bases. V gave up 6 bases and J gave up 7 bases; unmatched junction bases: 9. The CDR3 is 14 amino acids. The germline V gene encodes CDR1 MNHEY and CDR2 SMNVEV (reference sequence). This CDR3 is CASSPQQGWNEQFF. CDR3 bases: TGTGCCAGCAGCCCCCAACAGGGGTGGAATGAGCAGTTCTTC.

The chain links TRBV30 to TRBJ2-7, with D tentatively TRBD2 (5 bases). CDR1 and CDR2 from the germline V gene are GTSNPN and SVGIG (reference sequence). CDR3 length: 13 amino acids. V was cut by 6 bases and J by 5 bases, with 17 bases left in between. The CDR3 nucleotides read TGTGCCTGCACAACTACGACGGGGAACGAGCAGTACTTC. It is translated as CACTTTTGNEQYF.

V gene TRBV5-1 combines with J gene TRBJ1-4; TRBD1 agrees at 7 bases. The CDR3 is 14 residues long. The V and J ends lost 0 bases and 7 bases, in that order; junction bases with no gene match: 3. Germline values: CDR1 SGHRS, CDR2 YFSETQ. The CDR3 sequence: CASSLGQGTEKLFF. The CDR3 DNA follows: TGCGCCAGCAGCTTGGGACAGGGTACTGAAAAACTGTTTTTT.

V usage is TRBV7-9 and J usage is TRBJ1-3; D possibly corresponds to TRBD1 (5 bases). Germline V lookup: CDR1 SEHNR, CDR2 FQNEAQ (reference sequence). The CDR3 contains 12 residues. V was pared by 8 bases and J by 2 bases, with 7 bases between. CDR3 nucleotides: TGTGCCAGCCCAGGGACTGGAAACACCATATATTTT. Translating gives CASPGTGNTIYF.

This chain links TRBV10-3 with TRBJ2-1; TRBD1 aligns across 9 bases. Germline loops: CDR1 ENHRY, CDR2 SYGVKD. V dropped 3 bases and J dropped 8; count of bases not matched to a gene: 8. This CDR3 has 15 residues. CDR3 in amino acids: CAISDPGQGEYEQFF. CDR3 coding DNA: TGTGCCATCAGTGATCCGGGACAGGGCGAATATGAGCAGTTCTTC.

The gene calls are TRBV28 and TRBJ1-5; 11 bases line up with TRBD1. Germline V gene data show CDR1 as MDHEN and CDR2 as SYDVKM. The CDR3 is 16 residues long. J lost 0 bases, V lost 4 bases, and 2 bases had no gene match. This chain's CDR3 is CASSWTGGHSNQPQHF. The CDR3, as DNA: TGTGCCAGCAGTTGGACAGGGGGCCATAGCAATCAGCCCCAGCATTTT.

V and J are TRBV5-1 and TRBJ1-2; D is perhaps TRBD1 (5 bases). Germline V lookup: CDR1 SGHRS, CDR2 YFSETQ. V lost 4 bases to trimming and J lost 7 bases, with 17 bases between them. There are 14 residues in the CDR3. CDR3 sequence (DNA): TGCGCCAGCAGCCCCCTAGCGGGGGGTTCTGGCTACACCTTC. Its protein product is CASSPLAGGSGYTF. The variable domain in full, completed from reference TRBV5-1 and TRBJ1-2, reads KAGVTQTPRYLIKTRGQQVTLSCSPISGHRSVSWYQQTPGQGLQFLFEYFSETQRNKGNFPGRFSGRQFSNSRSEMNVSTLELGDSALYLCASSPLAGGSGYTFGSGTRLTVV.

This chain uses TRBV24-1 with TRBJ1-2; perhaps TRBD1 as D (6 bases). Germline V gene sequence: CDR1 KGHDR, CDR2 SFDVKD. The CDR3 contains 13 residues. Trimming took 9 bases from V and 6 from J, leaving 16 bases between them. The CDR3 DNA reads as TGTGCCACCCGGGGTGGGGCAGGGGATGGCTACACCTTC. As protein: CATRGGAGDGYTF.

This clone was seen only a few times. J is TRBJ1-1 and V is TRBV29-1; the D is unclear. The CDR3 sequence is 13 residues long. V lost 7 bases, J lost 5 bases, and 17 bases lay in between. Germline V gene sequence: CDR1 SQVTM, CDR2 ANQGSEA. The CDR3: CSAIRQAGTEAFF. The CDR3 DNA sequence: TGCAGCGCCATCAGGCAGGCGGGGACTGAAGCTTTCTTT.

The chain combines TRBV6-1 with TRBJ1-5; a weak D match, TRBD1 (5 bases). Germline lookup yields CDR1 MNHNS and CDR2 SASEGT. The V end lost 3 bases, the J end lost 4 bases, and 13 bases lay between the germline ends. This CDR3 has 15 amino acids. The CDR3 coding sequence is TGTGCCAGCAGTGATGTAGGGGCGGGAAATCAGCCCCAGCATTTT. Protein product: CASSDVGAGNQPQHF.

The chain has TRBV27 and TRBJ1-1; TRBD1 agrees at 8 bases. V gave up 1 base and J gave up 5 bases; unmatched junction bases: 3. The CDR3 spans 14 residues. CDR1 MNHEY and CDR2 SMNVEV come from the germline V gene (reference sequence). DNA for the CDR3: TGTGCCAGCAGTTTATACAGGGGGGGAACTGAAGCTTTCTTT. Protein product: CASSLYRGGTEAFF.

The chain couples TRBV27 to TRBJ1-4; D may be TRBD1 (5 bases). CDR1 MNHEY and CDR2 SMNVEV come from the germline V gene (reference sequence). Trimming stripped 3 bases from V and 8 bases from J, with 10 bases between. The CDR3 consists of 13 residues. CDR3 bases: TGTGCCAGCAGTTTTGGACCAGGGGAAAAACTGTTTTTT. Translation gives CASSFGPGEKLFF.

V and J are TRBV11-1 and TRBJ2-1; D is unresolved. The V gene lost 1 base and the J gene lost 4 bases, with 8 bases spanning the gap. Germline V gives CDR1 SGHAT, CDR2 FQDESV (reference sequence). The CDR3 runs to 14 residues. CDR3 protein: CASSLGRLYNEQFF. CDR3 sequence (DNA): TGTGCCAGCAGCTTAGGGCGGCTATACAATGAGCAGTTCTTC.

This chain joins TRBV4-1 and TRBJ1-1, with 7 bases that match TRBD1. This CDR3 has 15 residues. CDR1 is MGHRA, CDR2 YSYEKL, per germline. The junction had 9 bases not matched to a gene; V was cut back by 2 bases and J by 6 bases. CDR3 nucleotide sequence: TGCGCCAGCAGCCAACAGGGACTAGGGGGCCCTGAAGCTTTCTTT. Its translation is CASSQQGLGGPEAFF.

The V call is TRBV4-1, the J call TRBJ1-1; no definite D call. Germline lookup yields CDR1 MGHRA and CDR2 YSYEKL. The CDR3 runs 14 residues. Trimming stripped 1 base from V and 2 bases from J, with 8 bases between. The CDR3 protein is CASSQVVFNTEAFF. In DNA form, the CDR3 reads TGCGCCAGCAGCCAAGTAGTGTTTAACACTGAAGCTTTCTTT.

The rearrangement links TRBV11-3 to TRBJ2-5; 8 nucleotides agree with TRBD2. The germline gives CDR1 SGHNT, CDR2 YENEEA. The CDR3 totals 20 residues. Losses at the gene ends were 3 bases for V and 2 bases for J; bases not matched to a gene: 20. The CDR3 nucleotides read TGTGCCAGCAGCTTTCCCCCCGGACGGTGGAGCGGGGGAATACAAGAGACCCAGTACTTC. This sequence encodes CASSFPPGRWSGGIQETQYF.

The rearrangement joins TRBV10-1 to TRBJ1-6; the D is unclear. The V gene lost 2 bases and the J gene lost 8 bases, with 10 bases spanning the gap. CDR1 and CDR2 (germline): WNHNN, SYGVQD (reference sequence). This CDR3 spans 14 amino acids. The CDR3 nucleotides are TGCGCCAGCAGTGAGACCGAGAGGGATTCACCCCTCCACTTT. The encoded protein is CASSETERDSPLHF.

The chain joins TRBV6-6 to TRBJ2-2; 8 positions match TRBD2. The CDR3 covers 15 residues. Germline values: CDR1 MNHNY, CDR2 SVGAGI (reference sequence). The junction had 10 bases not matched to a gene; V was cut back by 7 bases and J by 6 bases. The chain's CDR3 is CASIREAGGSGELFF. CDR3 nucleotide sequence: TGTGCCAGCATCCGGGAGGCGGGGGGTTCCGGGGAGCTGTTTTTT.

The chain carries TRBV5-1 and TRBJ2-5; 12 bases are a match to TRBD2. The CDR3 spans 18 residues. Per germline, CDR1 SGHRS and CDR2 YFSETQ. V shed 0 bases, J shed 2 bases, and the junction held 8 bases outside the gene matches. CDR3 residues: CASSLGTSGAGPQETQYF. DNA for the CDR3: TGCGCCAGCAGCTTGGGGACTAGCGGGGCGGGACCACAAGAGACCCAGTACTTC.

This clone has a handful of counts. The chain uses TRBV27 and TRBJ2-7; a possible D gene is TRBD1 (5 bases). The ends were cut back, 3 bases at V and 2 bases at J, with 17 bases in the middle. The V gene's germline CDR1 is MNHEY and CDR2 SMNVEV (reference sequence). CDR3 size: 16 residues. DNA of the CDR3: TGTGCCAGCAGTTTTAGAGGAGCAGGGCTTACCTACGAGCAGTACTTC. This sequence encodes CASSFRGAGLTYEQYF.